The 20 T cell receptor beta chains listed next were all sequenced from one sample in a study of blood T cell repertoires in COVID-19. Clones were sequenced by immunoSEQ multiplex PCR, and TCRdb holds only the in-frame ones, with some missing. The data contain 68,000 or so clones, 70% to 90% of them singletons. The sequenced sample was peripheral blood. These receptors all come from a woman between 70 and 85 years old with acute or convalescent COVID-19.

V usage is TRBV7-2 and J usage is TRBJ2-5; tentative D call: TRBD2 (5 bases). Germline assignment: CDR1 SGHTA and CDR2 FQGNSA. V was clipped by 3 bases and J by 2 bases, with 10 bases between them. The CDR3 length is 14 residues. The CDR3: CASSFGGFQETQYF. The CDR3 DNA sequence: TGTGCCAGCAGCTTCGGAGGATTTCAAGAGACCCAGTACTTC.

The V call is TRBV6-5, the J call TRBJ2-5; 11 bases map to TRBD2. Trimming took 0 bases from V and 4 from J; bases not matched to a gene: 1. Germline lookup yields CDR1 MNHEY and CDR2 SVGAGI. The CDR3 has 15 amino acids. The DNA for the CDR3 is TGTGCCAGCAGTTACTCCCTAGCGGGGGGAGAGACCCAGTACTTC. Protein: CASSYSLAGGETQYF.

The CDR3 DNA reads as TGTGCCAGCAGCTTTGGAGGGGGGGAGGAACAGCCCCAGCATTTT. This gives the protein CASSFGGGEEQPQHF. This chain joins TRBV7-9 and TRBJ1-5; possible D gene TRBD1, 6 bases. Germline assignment: CDR1 SEHNR and CDR2 FQNEAQ (reference sequence). The CDR3 is 15 amino acids. V was cut by 3 bases and J by 7 bases, with 16 bases left in between.

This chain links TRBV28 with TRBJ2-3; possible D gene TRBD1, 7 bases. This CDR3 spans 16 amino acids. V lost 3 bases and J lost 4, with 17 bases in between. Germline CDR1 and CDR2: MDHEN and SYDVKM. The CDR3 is CASSLMLLRGADTQYF. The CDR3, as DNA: TGTGCCAGCAGTTTGATGTTACTCAGGGGGGCAGATACGCAGTATTTT.

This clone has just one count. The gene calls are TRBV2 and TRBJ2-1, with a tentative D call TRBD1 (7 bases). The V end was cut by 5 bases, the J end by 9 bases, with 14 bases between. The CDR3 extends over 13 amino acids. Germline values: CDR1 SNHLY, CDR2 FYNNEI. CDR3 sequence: CASSSDQGGEQFF. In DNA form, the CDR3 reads TGTGCCAGCAGTTCCGACCAGGGGGGTGAGCAGTTCTTC.

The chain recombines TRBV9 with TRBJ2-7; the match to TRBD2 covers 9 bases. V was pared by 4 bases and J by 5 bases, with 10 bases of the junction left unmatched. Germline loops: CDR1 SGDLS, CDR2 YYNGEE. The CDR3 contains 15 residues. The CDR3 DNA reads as TGTGCCAGCAGCCCCTCCGGGACTAGCTACCACGAGCAGTACTTC. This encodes CASSPSGTSYHEQYF.

CDR3 DNA: TGTGCCAGCAGTCCCATGGTGGCGAGCTTGAAGCGAAGGTCCTACAATGAGCAGTTCTTC. Protein product: CASSPMVASLKRRSYNEQFF. The V gene is TRBV2, the J gene TRBJ2-1; no reliable D call. The CDR3 has 20 amino acids. Between the trimmed V and J ends, which lost 5 bases and 1 base, there was a span of 27 bases. CDR1 SNHLY and CDR2 FYNNEI come from the germline V gene.

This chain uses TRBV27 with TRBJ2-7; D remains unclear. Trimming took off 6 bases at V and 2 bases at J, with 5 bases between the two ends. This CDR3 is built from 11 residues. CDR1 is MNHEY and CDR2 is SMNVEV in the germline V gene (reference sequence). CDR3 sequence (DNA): TGTGCCAGCAGCCCTGCCTACGAGCAGTACTTC. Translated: CASSPAYEQYF.

CDR3 nucleotide sequence: TGCGCCAGCAGCCAAGATTGGAGCGAACACTACGAGCAGTACTTC. It encodes CASSQDWSEHYEQYF. The genes are TRBV4-3 and TRBJ2-7, with D uncertain. V lost 0 bases and J lost 3, with 12 bases in between. Germline CDR1 LGHNA, CDR2 YSLEER. CDR3 size: 15 residues.

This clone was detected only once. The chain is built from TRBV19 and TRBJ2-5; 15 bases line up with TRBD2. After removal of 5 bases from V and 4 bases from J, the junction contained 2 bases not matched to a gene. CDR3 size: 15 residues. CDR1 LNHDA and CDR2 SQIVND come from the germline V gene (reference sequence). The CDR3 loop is CASSLGLAGGETQYF. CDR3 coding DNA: TGTGCCAGTAGTTTGGGACTAGCGGGGGGAGAGACCCAGTACTTC.

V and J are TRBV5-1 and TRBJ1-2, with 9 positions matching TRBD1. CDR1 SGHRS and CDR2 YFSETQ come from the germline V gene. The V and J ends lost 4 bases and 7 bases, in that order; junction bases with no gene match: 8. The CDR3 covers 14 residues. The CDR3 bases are TGCGCCAGCAGCATAGGGACAGGGTCTTTTGGCTACACCTTC. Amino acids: CASSIGTGSFGYTF.

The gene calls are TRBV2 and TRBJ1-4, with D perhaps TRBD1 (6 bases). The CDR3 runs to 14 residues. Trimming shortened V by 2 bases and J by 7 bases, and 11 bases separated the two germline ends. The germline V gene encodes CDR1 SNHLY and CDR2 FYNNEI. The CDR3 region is CASSEQGSSEKLFF. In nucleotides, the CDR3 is TGTGCCAGCAGTGAACAGGGGAGTAGTGAAAAACTGTTTTTT.

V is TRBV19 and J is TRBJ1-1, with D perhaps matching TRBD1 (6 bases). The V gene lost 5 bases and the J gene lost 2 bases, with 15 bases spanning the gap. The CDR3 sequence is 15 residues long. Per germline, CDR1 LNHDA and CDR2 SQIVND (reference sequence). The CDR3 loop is CASSDGQRKNTEAFF. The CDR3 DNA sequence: TGTGCCAGTAGTGATGGACAGAGGAAAAACACTGAAGCTTTCTTT.

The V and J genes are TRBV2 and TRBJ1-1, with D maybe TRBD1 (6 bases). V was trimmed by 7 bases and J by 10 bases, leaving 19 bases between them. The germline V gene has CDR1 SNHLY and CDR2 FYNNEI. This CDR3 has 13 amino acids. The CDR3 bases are TGTGCCAGCAACCAAGGGCAGGGGAGACTAGCTTTCTTT. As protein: CASNQGQGRLAFF.

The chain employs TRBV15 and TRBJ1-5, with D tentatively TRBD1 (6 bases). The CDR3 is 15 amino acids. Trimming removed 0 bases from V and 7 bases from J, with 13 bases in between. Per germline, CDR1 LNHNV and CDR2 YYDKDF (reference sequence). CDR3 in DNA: TGTGCCACCAGCAGAGATGGGGGGGCCTGGCAGCCCCAGCATTTT. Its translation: CATSRDGGAWQPQHF.

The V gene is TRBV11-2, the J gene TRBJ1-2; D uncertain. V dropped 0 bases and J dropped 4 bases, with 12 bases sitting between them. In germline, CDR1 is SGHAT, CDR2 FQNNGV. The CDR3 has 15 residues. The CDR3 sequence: CASSLEGTAGYGYTF. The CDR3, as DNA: TGTGCCAGCAGCTTAGAGGGAACTGCGGGCTATGGCTACACCTTC.

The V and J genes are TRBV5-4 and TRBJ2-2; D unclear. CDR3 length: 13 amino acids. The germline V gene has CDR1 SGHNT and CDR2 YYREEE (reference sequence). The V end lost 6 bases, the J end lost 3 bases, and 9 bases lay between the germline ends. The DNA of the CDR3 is TGTGCCAGCAAACGGGTGGACACCGGGGAGCTGTTTTTT. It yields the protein CASKRVDTGELFF.

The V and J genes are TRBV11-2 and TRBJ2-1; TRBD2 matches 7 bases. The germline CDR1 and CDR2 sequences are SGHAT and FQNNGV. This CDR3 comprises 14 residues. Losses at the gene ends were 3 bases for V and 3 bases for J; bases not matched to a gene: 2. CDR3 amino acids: CASSLSGNYNEQFF. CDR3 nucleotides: TGTGCCAGCAGCTTGAGCGGGAACTACAATGAGCAGTTCTTC.

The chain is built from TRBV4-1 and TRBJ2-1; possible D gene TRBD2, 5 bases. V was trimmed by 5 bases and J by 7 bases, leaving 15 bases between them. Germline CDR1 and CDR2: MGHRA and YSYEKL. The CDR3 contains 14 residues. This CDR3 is CASSSQILANEQFF. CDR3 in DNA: TGCGCCAGCAGCTCCCAAATCCTAGCTAATGAGCAGTTCTTC.

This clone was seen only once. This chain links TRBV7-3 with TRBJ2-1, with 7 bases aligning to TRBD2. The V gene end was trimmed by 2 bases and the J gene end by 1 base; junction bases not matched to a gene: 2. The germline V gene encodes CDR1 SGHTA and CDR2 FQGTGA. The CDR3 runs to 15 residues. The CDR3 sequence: CASSLGAGSYNEQFF. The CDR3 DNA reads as TGTGCCAGCAGCTTAGGAGCGGGATCCTACAATGAGCAGTTCTTC.